This T cell receptor beta chain was recovered during a study of shared clonotypes between healthy human individuals. Looked up from germline, CDR1 is SNHLY and CDR2 is FYNNEI. After removal of 6 bases from V and 3 bases from J, the junction contained 7 bases not matched to a gene. This CDR3 region has 15 residues. The assay was immunoSEQ multiplex PCR, and TCRdb's table has in-frame clones only and misses some. The sample gives about 2.2 million clones, 80% to 95% of which show up once; roughly 1.7% is in the top ten. The naive CD8 fraction comprised CD45RO-negative cells positively selected for CCR7 and excluded terminally differentiated effector memory CD45RA+ cells.

The sample comprised naive CD8+ T cells from PBMCs. The sequence came from a man aged 18 to 30 in good health. Some clones in this sample may be carry-over from other donors' samples. The rearrangement joins TRBV2 to TRBJ1-2; TRBD1 matches 10 bases. The CDR3 here is CASSDKDRGDYGYTF. As DNA, the CDR3 is TGTGCCAGCAGCGATAAGGACAGGGGGGACTATGGCTACACCTTC. Combining the CDR3 with reference TRBV2 and TRBJ1-2 gives the whole variable domain EPEVTQTPSHQVTQMGQEVILRCVPISNHLYFYWYRQILGQKVEFLVSFYNNEISEKSEIFDDQFSVERPDGSNFTLKIRSTKLEDSAMYFCASSDKDRGDYGYTFGSGTRLTVV.